The entry below describes one T cell receptor (beta chain). Its matching antigen is unknown. This specimen belongs to a study of shared clonotypes between healthy human individuals. The wider study: Three plates were used per donor for CD4 naive, three for CD4 memory, two for CD8 naive and one for CD8 memory. Study-wide results and limits: Owing to a small donor count, the genetic and exposure-history diversity represented was limited. Across four donors, naive CD4 shared 5% to 5.5%, naive CD8 about 3.2%, memory CD4 roughly 2.2%, memory CD8 about 0.4%.

Assay execution proceeded at the deep level. Using immunoSEQ multiplex PCR, the repertoire was profiled, and TCRdb retains in-frame clones only, with some absent. The table shows fewer than 2.5 million clones, with approximately 93% occurring only once. Looked up from germline, CDR1 is MNHNY and CDR2 is SVGAGI (reference sequence). Trimming stripped 1 base from V and 8 bases from J, with 11 bases between. The length of the CDR3 is 14 residues. This TCR was sampled from a man aged 18 to 29 in good health. Some clones in this sample may be carry-over from other donors' samples. Sequencing input: naive CD4+ T cells from PBMCs. Subset here: CD45RA+ positively selected. This chain links TRBV6-6 with TRBJ2-2, with D unresolved. This CDR3 is CASSYWSSRGELFF. The CDR3 bases are TGTGCCAGCAGTTACTGGTCTAGTAGGGGGGAGCTGTTTTTT.